These T cell receptor beta chains were read from a single sample in a study of glioma-infiltrating T cells. A single record per CDR3 protein comes from TCRdb applying MiXCR to the multiplex PCR reads. This sample has some 160,000 distinct CDR3 sequences, with roughly 45% found just once. The sequenced material came from glioma tissue, nonneoplastic brain tissue, or PBMCs (not recorded which). The origin of the receptors is a human donor with low-grade glioma or glioblastoma, undergoing nonglioma brain surgery, or in good health (not recorded which). Both conserved end residues are part of each CDR3. Each record gives: V gene, D gene, clone size, J gene, CDR3 DNA, CDR3 protein. D genes are given only for firm matches. The listing skips clone size in some rows; elsewhere it reads once, few, many or a size class.

v_gene: TRBV20-1
d_gene: TRBD2
abundance: NA
j_gene: TRBJ2-1
CDR3nt: TGCAGTGCTAGTGGTACTAGCGGGAGGTACAATGAGCAGCTCTTC
CDR3aa: CSASGTSGRYNEQLF

v_gene: TRBV28
d_gene: TRBD1
abundance: few
j_gene: TRBJ1-5
CDR3nt: TGTGCCAGCAGTTTGCCTGGACAGGGAGTCGGACAGCCCCAGCATTTT
CDR3aa: CASSLPGQGVGQPQHF

v_gene: TRBV6-8
d_gene: NA
abundance: NA
j_gene: TRBJ1-6
CDR3nt: TGTGCCAGAGCAAGACAGACGCATAATTCACGCCTCCACTTT
CDR3aa: CARARQTHNSRLHF

v_gene: TRBV2
d_gene: TRBD2
abundance: few
j_gene: TRBJ2-7
CDR3nt: TGTGCCAGCAGTGAAAGGCGGGGACTAGCGGGACCAATATCGCAGTACTTC
CDR3aa: CASSERRGLAGPISQYF

v_gene: TRBV7-9
d_gene: NA
abundance: NA
j_gene: TRBJ1-1
CDR3nt: TGTGCCAGCAGCAACCCGGATGGTGGTGAAGCTTTCTTT
CDR3aa: CASSNPDGGEAFF

v_gene: TRBV28
d_gene: NA
abundance: many
j_gene: TRBJ2-5
CDR3nt: TGTGCCACCCGTGTAGTGAGCAAGACCCAGTACTTC
CDR3aa: CATRVVSKTQYF

v_gene: TRBV27
d_gene: NA
abundance: many
j_gene: TRBJ2-7
CDR3nt: TGTGCCAGCAGTTTAAAACCCGGGTCCTTTTTCGAGCAGTACTTC
CDR3aa: CASSLKPGSFFEQYF

v_gene: TRBV20-1
d_gene: TRBD1
abundance: many
j_gene: TRBJ2-3
CDR3nt: TGCAGTGCTCCCTCGGGACAGGGAAGCACAGATACGCAGTATTTT
CDR3aa: CSAPSGQGSTDTQYF

v_gene: TRBV5-1
d_gene: NA
abundance: few
j_gene: TRBJ1-2
CDR3nt: TGCGCCAGCAGCCCTGGTGAGGGGCGCGTTGGCTACACCTTC
CDR3aa: CASSPGEGRVGYTF

v_gene: TRBV29-1
d_gene: TRBD1
abundance: NA
j_gene: TRBJ2-1
CDR3nt: TGCAGCGTTGAGGGTGGACAGGGGTTGTTCTCCGACAATGAGCAGTTCTTC
CDR3aa: CSVEGGQGLFSDNEQFF

v_gene: TRBV6-1
d_gene: NA
abundance: many
j_gene: TRBJ1-5
CDR3nt: TGTGCCAGCAGAGGGGGGGGGCAACAGCCCCAGCATTTT
CDR3aa: CASRGGGQQPQHF

v_gene: TRBV19
d_gene: NA
abundance: few
j_gene: TRBJ2-3
CDR3nt: TGTGCCAGTAGTCCCGACGTTCTAGCAAACCAGCCAGATACGCAGTATTTT
CDR3aa: CASSPDVLANQPDTQYF

v_gene: TRBV20-1
d_gene: TRBD2
abundance: many
j_gene: TRBJ2-1
CDR3nt: TGCAGTGCTAGACGACAGCGGGAATACAATGAGCAGTTCTTC
CDR3aa: CSARRQREYNEQFF

v_gene: TRBV2
d_gene: TRBD2
abundance: NA
j_gene: TRBJ2-1
CDR3nt: TGTGCCAGCAGCTGGACCGGGACTAGCGTCAATGAGCAGTTCTTC
CDR3aa: CASSWTGTSVNEQFF

v_gene: TRBV5-1
d_gene: NA
abundance: NA
j_gene: TRBJ1-1
CDR3nt: TGCGCCAGCAGCTTGGCCAGTGAAACTGAAGCTTTCTTT
CDR3aa: CASSLASETEAFF

v_gene: TRBV2
d_gene: NA
abundance: NA
j_gene: TRBJ1-2
CDR3nt: TGTGCCGCGACAGACTATAACTATGGCTACACCTTC
CDR3aa: CAATDYNYGYTF

v_gene: TRBV27
d_gene: TRBD2
abundance: many
j_gene: TRBJ2-7
CDR3nt: TGTGCCAGCAGGCCCATCGGACTAGCGGGAGTTGAGCAGTACTTC
CDR3aa: CASRPIGLAGVEQYF

v_gene: TRBV5-1
d_gene: TRBD2
abundance: many
j_gene: TRBJ2-7
CDR3nt: TGCGCCAGCAGCTTGGCCGTACTAGCGGGGAAGTACGAGCAGTACTTC
CDR3aa: CASSLAVLAGKYEQYF

v_gene: TRBV6-6
d_gene: NA
abundance: NA
j_gene: TRBJ1-2
CDR3nt: TGTGCCAGCAGCTACTCGATCTTAGCTAACTATGGCTACACCTTC
CDR3aa: CASSYSILANYGYTF

v_gene: TRBV20-1
d_gene: NA
abundance: NA
j_gene: TRBJ2-7
CDR3nt: TGCAGTGCTAGTGGTCCCCCCCGACAGGCCAGAAACTCCTACGAGCAGTACTTC
CDR3aa: CSASGPPRQARNSYEQYF

v_gene: TRBV5-1
d_gene: TRBD1
abundance: NA
j_gene: TRBJ1-1
CDR3nt: TGCGCCAGCAGCTCGACAGGGATGGACACTGAAGCTTTCTTT
CDR3aa: CASSSTGMDTEAFF

v_gene: TRBV20-1
d_gene: TRBD2
abundance: many
j_gene: TRBJ2-3
CDR3nt: TGCAGTGGGAATGAGGGAGGGACAGATACGCAGTATTTT
CDR3aa: CSGNEGGTDTQYF

v_gene: TRBV3-1
d_gene: TRBD2
abundance: NA
j_gene: TRBJ2-1
CDR3nt: TGTGCCAGCAGCCAAGTCGGGACTAGCGGATCAATTTCCTACAATGAGCAGTTCTTC
CDR3aa: CASSQVGTSGSISYNEQFF

v_gene: TRBV5-4
d_gene: NA
abundance: few
j_gene: TRBJ1-2
CDR3nt: TGTGCCAGCAGCTTGGTCAGGGTGAATGGCTACACCTTC
CDR3aa: CASSLVRVNGYTF

v_gene: TRBV18
d_gene: TRBD2
abundance: NA
j_gene: TRBJ2-3
CDR3nt: TGTGCCAGCTCACCTCCTTCGGGAGGGCTCACAGATACGCAGTATTTT
CDR3aa: CASSPPSGGLTDTQYF

v_gene: TRBV7-6
d_gene: NA
abundance: NA
j_gene: TRBJ1-1
CDR3nt: TGTGCCAGCAGCTTAAAGTCCAGGCCGGGGGTGGGGAATACGAACACTGAAGCTTTCTTT
CDR3aa: CASSLKSRPGVGNTNTEAFF

v_gene: TRBV29-1
d_gene: NA
abundance: NA
j_gene: TRBJ2-1
CDR3nt: TGCACCAAAAGCGGAACCCTGGGCCACAATGAGCAGTTCTTC
CDR3aa: CTKSGTLGHNEQFF

v_gene: TRBV2
d_gene: NA
abundance: few
j_gene: TRBJ1-5
CDR3nt: TGTGCCAGCAGAGACAGCTCTAATCAGCCCCAGCATTTT
CDR3aa: CASRDSSNQPQHF

v_gene: TRBV6-8
d_gene: TRBD2
abundance: NA
j_gene: TRBJ2-1
CDR3nt: TGCGCCAGAAGCTCAGGACTAGCTGGGAGGAATGAGCAGTTCTTC
CDR3aa: CARSSGLAGRNEQFF

v_gene: TRBV28
d_gene: TRBD2
abundance: once
j_gene: TRBJ2-1
CDR3nt: TGTGCCATCAGTTCGCCAGCGGGAGGAAGCTACAATGAGAAGTTCTTC
CDR3aa: CAISSPAGGSYNEKFF

v_gene: TRBV14
d_gene: NA
abundance: NA
j_gene: TRBJ2-7
CDR3nt: TGTGCCAGCAGCCAACGGACATTCACCTACGAGCAGTACTTC
CDR3aa: CASSQRTFTYEQYF

v_gene: TRBV5-1
d_gene: NA
abundance: NA
j_gene: TRBJ2-3
CDR3nt: TGCGCCAGCAGCTTGGGGACCGACACAGATACGCAGTATTTT
CDR3aa: CASSLGTDTDTQYF

v_gene: TRBV7-9
d_gene: TRBD1
abundance: many
j_gene: TRBJ1-1
CDR3nt: TGTGCCAGCAGCCCACAGGGGACGAACACTGAAGCTTTCTTT
CDR3aa: CASSPQGTNTEAFF

v_gene: TRBV7-2
d_gene: TRBD1
abundance: many
j_gene: TRBJ2-3
CDR3nt: TGTGCCAGCAGAAGACAGGGGACTGGCACAGATACGCAGTATTTT
CDR3aa: CASRRQGTGTDTQYF

v_gene: TRBV11-2
d_gene: NA
abundance: many
j_gene: TRBJ1-2
CDR3nt: TGTGCCAGCAGCTTAGGGGGGTACGGCTACACCTTC
CDR3aa: CASSLGGYGYTF

v_gene: TRBV27
d_gene: NA
abundance: NA
j_gene: TRBJ2-3
CDR3nt: TGTGCCAGTATGCGGTGGGGGAGGGATACGCAGTATTTT
CDR3aa: CASMRWGRDTQYF

v_gene: TRBV20-1
d_gene: TRBD1
abundance: many
j_gene: TRBJ1-3
CDR3nt: TGCAGTGCTCGACAGGGCTCTGGAAACACCATATATTTT
CDR3aa: CSARQGSGNTIYF

v_gene: TRBV20-1
d_gene: NA
abundance: many
j_gene: TRBJ2-3
CDR3nt: TGCAGTGCAAAACAGGGAGATACGCAGTATTTT
CDR3aa: CSAKQGDTQYF

v_gene: TRBV6-4
d_gene: TRBD2
abundance: few
j_gene: TRBJ2-7
CDR3nt: TGTGCCGGAAAGCACCGGGATAGCGGGAGACCCTACGAGCAGTACTTC
CDR3aa: CAGKHRDSGRPYEQYF

v_gene: TRBV30
d_gene: TRBD2
abundance: NA
j_gene: TRBJ2-1
CDR3nt: TGTGCCTGGGGGTACGCTAGCGGGGCCTACAATGAGCAGTTCTTC
CDR3aa: CAWGYASGAYNEQFF

v_gene: TRBV5-4
d_gene: TRBD2
abundance: NA
j_gene: TRBJ2-1
CDR3nt: TGTGCCAGCAGCTCGACTTGGACTAGCGGGATCAATGAGCAGTTCTTC
CDR3aa: CASSSTWTSGINEQFF

v_gene: TRBV28
d_gene: TRBD2
abundance: once
j_gene: TRBJ2-2
CDR3nt: TGTGCCAGCAGTTTCTCCACGGGGGGGACCGGGGAGCTGTTTTTT
CDR3aa: CASSFSTGGTGELFF

v_gene: TRBV3-1
d_gene: NA
abundance: NA
j_gene: TRBJ1-5
CDR3nt: TGTGCCAGCAGCCAAGAGCGCCACAATCAGCCCCAGCATTTT
CDR3aa: CASSQERHNQPQHF

v_gene: TRBV28
d_gene: TRBD2
abundance: many
j_gene: TRBJ2-7
CDR3nt: TGTGCCAGCAGTTTGTTTCCGCCGGGACTAGCGGGCCGACCAGGCGAGCAGTACTTC
CDR3aa: CASSLFPPGLAGRPGEQYF

v_gene: TRBV20-1
d_gene: NA
abundance: NA
j_gene: TRBJ2-5
CDR3nt: TGCAGTGCCCAAAAACAAGAGAACCAGTACTTC
CDR3aa: CSAQKQENQYF

v_gene: TRBV24-1
d_gene: TRBD2
abundance: NA
j_gene: TRBJ2-1
CDR3nt: TGTGCCACCTGCCGAGTAGCGGGAGAGTTGCGTGAGCAATTCTTC
CDR3aa: CATCRVAGELREQFF

v_gene: TRBV27
d_gene: TRBD1
abundance: NA
j_gene: TRBJ1-5
CDR3nt: TGTGCCAGCATCAGGGGGAGTAGCAATAAGCCCCAGCATTTT
CDR3aa: CASIRGSSNKPQHF

v_gene: TRBV28
d_gene: NA
abundance: NA
j_gene: TRBJ2-1
CDR3nt: TGTGCCAGCAGTCCGATCGACCGGGATGGGCGCGAGCAGTTCTTC
CDR3aa: CASSPIDRDGREQFF

v_gene: TRBV18
d_gene: NA
abundance: NA
j_gene: TRBJ1-3
CDR3nt: TGTGCCAGGTCACCGGTGGATTCTGGAAACACCATATATTTT
CDR3aa: CARSPVDSGNTIYF

v_gene: TRBV27
d_gene: NA
abundance: many
j_gene: TRBJ1-5
CDR3nt: TGTGCCAGCAGTATACAGGGTGGATATCAGCCCCAGCATTTT
CDR3aa: CASSIQGGYQPQHF

v_gene: TRBV20-1
d_gene: NA
abundance: NA
j_gene: TRBJ2-5
CDR3nt: TGCAGTGCCATACCGATTAGCTGGAGGGCCTTAGAGACCCAGTACTTC
CDR3aa: CSAIPISWRALETQYF